Described below is a single TCR beta chain sequence and its context. What it binds is not known. CDR3 length: 17 amino acids. V lost 4 bases and J lost 0; bases outside the gene matches: 5. From germline, CDR1 is SGHRS and CDR2 YFSETQ. TCRdb called the 5' RACE reads again in MiXCR, with one record for every CDR3 protein. The table has fewer than 500,000 distinct CDR3 sequences, 25% to 30% seen once. These data belong to a study of CD8 T cells in ankylosing spondylitis. Study-level points and caveats: Ankylosing spondylitis blood appeared to carry a characteristic TCR beta motif of roughly 8 highly homologous variants. With a CD8+ phenotype, disease-linked clones were relatively rare in peripheral blood.

The sequenced sample was blood, either unsorted or a sorted T cell fraction (not recorded which). This rearrangement joins TRBV5-1 to TRBJ2-1, with 12 bases aligning to TRBD2. The receptor comes from a male donor with ankylosing spondylitis. The CDR3 DNA sequence: TGCGCCAGCAGCCCCGGGACTAGCGGGCACTCCTACAATGAGCAGTTCTTC. Translating it yields CASSPGTSGHSYNEQFF.